This TCR beta chain was recorded in a study of Graves' ophthalmopathy and Graves' hyperthyroidism. Study information: Peripheral blood (taken before any treatment) was collected at initial diagnosis. Study-wide results and limits: A majority of expanded thyroid clonotypes exceeding 0.001 frequency were likewise present in blood. The 13-signature model separated ophthalmopathy from stable hyperthyroidism at around 90% sensitivity and nearly 82% specificity.

This CDR3 spans 15 amino acids. Germline CDR1 and CDR2: KGHDR and SFDVKD. Trimming took off 4 bases at V and 7 bases at J, with 18 bases between the two ends. In regard to this clonotype: What it recognizes is unknown.

The diagnosis combined clinical symptoms, thyroxine, TRAb, thyroid ultrasound and orbital computed tomography scans. RNA transcripts yielded amplified TCR beta CDR3 regions. The first round was an RT-PCR with HTBI primers, and the second round was a multiplex PCR. TCRdb reanalysed the multiplex PCR reads using MiXCR and keeps one entry per CDR3 protein. This sample yields hundreds of thousands of distinct CDR3 sequences, of which approximately 39% are seen a single time; roughly 3.5% belongs to the top ten. This receptor was taken from an adult man with Graves' ophthalmopathy. Sequenced material: peripheral blood. J is TRBJ1-2 and V is TRBV24-1; no clear D. The CDR3 sequence: CATSDLAGVVAGYTF. The DNA for the CDR3 is TGTGCCACCAGTGACTTAGCGGGAGTGGTTGCTGGCTACACCTTC.